A single sample is the source of the 26 T cell receptor beta chains below, sequenced in a study of Graves' ophthalmopathy and Graves' hyperthyroidism. Amplification of TCR beta CDR3 regions used RNA transcripts. An initial RT-PCR round employing HTBI primers preceded a second-round multiplex PCR. MiXCR, run by TCRdb on the multiplex PCR reads, gives a single entry per CDR3 protein. Of 1 million to 1.3 million distinct CDR3 sequences listed, about two fifths are singletons. The sample consisted of peripheral blood or thyroid tissue (not recorded which). Receptors originate from an adult man with Graves' hyperthyroidism.

This clonotype was counted at least ten times. The chain couples TRBV20-1 to TRBJ2-1; D not resolved. Germline lookup yields CDR1 DFQATT and CDR2 SNEGSKA (reference sequence). The V end was cut by 2 bases, the J end by 0 bases, with 11 bases between. The CDR3 has 15 residues. The CDR3 region has the DNA TGCAGTGCTAGATCTGACTTCCGCTCCTACAATGAGCAGTTCTTC. Protein sequence: CSARSDFRSYNEQFF.

This clonotype was found many times. The chain has TRBV19 and TRBJ1-1; D uncertain. CDR3 length: 15 residues. The V and J ends lost 0 bases and 0 bases respectively, with 8 bases between them. Germline-derived CDR1 and CDR2 are LNHDA and SQIVND (reference sequence). CDR3 DNA sequence: TGTGCCAGTAGTATAGATAGGTGGATGAACACTGAAGCTTTCTTT. Amino acid sequence: CASSIDRWMNTEAFF. Variable domain in full (rest from reference TRBV19 and TRBJ1-1): DGGITQSPKYLFRKEGQNVTLSCEQNLNHDAMYWYRQDPGQGLRLIYYSQIVNDFQKGDIAEGYSVSREKKESFPLTVTSAQKNPTAFYLCASSIDRWMNTEAFFGQGTRLTVV.

A note on this clonotype: At one boundary the junction diverges from the germline segment, which might be a read error. This chain joins TRBV10-3 and TRBJ2-7; tentatively, D is TRBD2 (6 bases). This CDR3 is built from 15 residues. Looked up from germline, CDR1 is ENHRY and CDR2 is SYGVKD. CDR3 coding DNA: TGTGCCAGCAGTGAGAGGGACTTAGTAACCTACGAGCAGTACTTC. It is translated as CASSERDLVTYEQYF.

The rearrangement links TRBV15 to TRBJ1-5; perhaps TRBD1 as D (5 bases). CDR1 and CDR2 from the germline V gene are LNHNV and YYDKDF (reference sequence). The CDR3 sequence is 16 residues long. The germline V and J ends were trimmed by 1 base and 2 bases, with 12 bases remaining between them. CDR3 DNA sequence: TGTGCCACCAGCAGAGTTGGCGGGACGGGCAATCAGCCCCAGCATTTT. Encoded protein: CATSRVGGTGNQPQHF.

A few counts support this clonotype. The chain carries TRBV7-2 and TRBJ2-7; D is uncertain. V lost 5 bases, J lost 2 bases, and 16 bases lay in between. The CDR3 sequence is 15 residues long. Germline V CDR1 and CDR2: SGHTA, FQGNSA. The chain's CDR3 is CASSEEPQETYEQYF. In nucleotides, the CDR3 is TGTGCCAGCAGCGAAGAACCCCAGGAAACCTACGAGCAGTACTTC.

This clonotype has just one count. V and J are TRBV7-9 and TRBJ2-5; 8 bases map to TRBD2. This CDR3 is 14 amino acids long. Trimming took 7 bases from V and 7 from J; bases not matched to a gene: 11. Germline-derived CDR1 and CDR2 are SEHNR and FQNEAQ (reference sequence). CDR3 protein: CASKDSGRGGTQYF. The DNA of the CDR3 is TGTGCCAGCAAGGACAGCGGGAGAGGTGGGACCCAGTACTTC. The full variable domain, its missing parts supplied by reference TRBV7-9 and TRBJ2-5, is DTGVSQNPRHKITKRGQNVTFRCDPISEHNRLYWYRQTLGQGPEFLTYFQNEAQLEKSRLLSDRFSAERPKGSFSTLEIQRTEQGDSAMYLCASKDSGRGGTQYFGPGTRLLVL.

CDR3 loop: CAISRQDHVNSPLHF. The CDR3 DNA reads as TGTGCCATCAGTCGACAGGACCACGTAAATTCACCCCTCCACTTT. The rearrangement links TRBV10-3 to TRBJ1-6; D possibly corresponds to TRBD1 (6 bases). This CDR3 has 15 residues. CDR1 is ENHRY, CDR2 SYGVKD, per germline. V was clipped by 5 bases and J by 7 bases, with 15 bases between them.

This clonotype has a count of ten or more. V is TRBV29-1 and J is TRBJ2-5; D unresolved. Trimming cost V 3 bases and J 0 bases, with 11 bases left between them. The CDR3 sequence is 14 residues long. Germline assignment: CDR1 SQVTM and CDR2 ANQGSEA. In DNA form, the CDR3 reads TGCAGCGTTGAGATAGACGGATACCAAGAGACCCAGTACTTC. Encoded protein: CSVEIDGYQETQYF.

For this clonotype: This sequence may be a read error, since a much larger clone differs from it by one base. The CDR3 ends on some other residue instead of the conserved phenylalanine or tryptophan, so this is likely a read error. This chain uses TRBV7-2 with TRBJ2-7; 7 bases align to TRBD2. The CDR3 runs to 13 residues. Germline V gene lookup returns CDR1 SGHTA and CDR2 FQGNSA. Germline trimming cut 6 bases from V and 3 bases from J; bases unmatched to any gene: 5. As DNA, the CDR3 is TGTGCCAGCAGACCCGGGGGGAGCTACGAGCAGTACCTC. Residues: CASRPGGSYEQYL.

Many counts were recorded for this clonotype. The gene calls are TRBV4-1 and TRBJ2-7, with 10 positions matching TRBD2. The V segment lost 0 bases and the J segment 3 bases; nucleotides outside the gene matches: 14. The CDR3 is 19 amino acids. Germline CDR1 is MGHRA and CDR2 is YSYEKL. The CDR3 DNA is TGCGCCAGCAGCCAAGATCCGTCCCAGCGGGGGGGCGTTAACTACGAGCAGTACTTC. This codes for CASSQDPSQRGGVNYEQYF.

The chain couples TRBV28 to TRBJ2-2, with D unclear. The CDR3 has 13 residues. The V gene's germline CDR1 is MDHEN and CDR2 SYDVKM. V lost 4 bases, J lost 3 bases, and 6 bases lay in between. The CDR3 loop is CASSSLYTGELFF. Here the CDR3 DNA reads TGTGCCAGCAGTTCATTATACACCGGGGAGCTGTTTTTT.

V gene TRBV7-9 combines with J gene TRBJ2-5; D is tentatively TRBD1 or TRBD2 (5 bases each). The CDR3 has 15 residues. Trimming removed 2 bases at V and 2 bases at J, with 12 bases between. Germline CDR1 is SEHNR and CDR2 is FQNEAQ (reference sequence). CDR3 sequence (DNA): TGTGCCAGCAGCTTAATTGGGGACGGACAAGAGACCCAGTACTTC. Encoded protein: CASSLIGDGQETQYF. Full variable domain (outside the CDR3, taken from reference TRBV7-9 and TRBJ2-5): DTGVSQNPRHKITKRGQNVTFRCDPISEHNRLYWYRQTLGQGPEFLTYFQNEAQLEKSRLLSDRFSAERPKGSFSTLEIQRTEQGDSAMYLCASSLIGDGQETQYFGPGTRLLVL.

This clonotype was seen repeatedly, ten times or more. The chain links TRBV7-9 to TRBJ2-7, with D perhaps TRBD1 (5 bases). The CDR3 consists of 12 residues. Trimming took off 3 bases at V and 6 bases at J, with 9 bases between the two ends. Germline assignment: CDR1 SEHNR and CDR2 FQNEAQ (reference sequence). The CDR3 reads CASSFDRGEQYF. The CDR3 DNA reads TGTGCCAGCAGCTTCGACAGAGGCGAGCAGTACTTC. Together with reference TRBV7-9 and TRBJ2-7, the CDR3 gives the full variable domain: DTGVSQNPRHKITKRGQNVTFRCDPISEHNRLYWYRQTLGQGPEFLTYFQNEAQLEKSRLLSDRFSAERPKGSFSTLEIQRTEQGDSAMYLCASSFDRGEQYFGPGTRLTVT.

The chain combines TRBV29-1 with TRBJ2-1; 7 positions match TRBD2. The V gene end was trimmed by 2 bases and the J gene end by 2 bases; junction bases not matched to a gene: 6. CDR3 length equals 15 residues. Germline V lookup: CDR1 SQVTM, CDR2 ANQGSEA. CDR3 loop: CSVESASGAYNEQFF. The CDR3 nucleotides are TGCAGCGTTGAATCAGCTAGCGGAGCCTACAATGAGCAGTTCTTC.

V is TRBV6-6 and J is TRBJ1-5; no firm D call. Trimming removed 6 bases from V and 5 bases from J, with 20 bases in between. The V gene's germline CDR1 is MNHNY and CDR2 SVGAGI (reference sequence). This CDR3 contains 16 residues. The CDR3 region is CASSNGVALFDQPQHF. As DNA, the CDR3 is TGTGCCAGCAGCAATGGGGTGGCTCTCTTCGATCAGCCCCAGCATTTT.

The sample holds many counts of this clonotype. The chain uses TRBV4-3 and TRBJ2-6, with D uncertain. Germline-derived CDR1 and CDR2 are LGHNA and YSLEER. The CDR3 runs 16 residues. Trimming took 5 bases from V and 0 from J, leaving 11 bases between them. The CDR3 coding sequence is TGCGCCAGCAGCGCCCGTCTAACCTCTGGGGCCAACGTCCTGACTTTC. It specifies CASSARLTSGANVLTF.

The chain combines TRBV29-1 with TRBJ2-7, with 7 bases lining up with TRBD2. The CDR3 runs 18 residues. Germline CDR1 SQVTM, CDR2 ANQGSEA. V gave up 3 bases and J gave up 7 bases; unmatched junction bases: 24. The CDR3, as DNA: TGCAGCGTTGAGTCGCTGAGCGGGGCGGCCCGGCCGGATGAGGAGCAGTACTTC. Translating gives CSVESLSGAARPDEEQYF.

V and J are TRBV7-8 and TRBJ2-5; 7 nucleotides agree with TRBD1. Germline V gene sequence: CDR1 SGHVS, CDR2 FQNEAQ. This CDR3 spans 14 amino acids. With 6 bases clipped from V and 4 bases from J, the junction kept 8 bases outside the gene matches. The DNA of the CDR3 is TGTGCCAGCAGGCTCGGGCAGGGGGTAGAGACCCAGTACTTC. Translating it yields CASRLGQGVETQYF.

The gene calls are TRBV29-1 and TRBJ2-7; possibly TRBD1 or TRBD2 for D (5 bases each). Between the trimmed V and J ends, which lost 4 bases and 2 bases, there was a span of 15 bases. CDR3 size: 14 residues. Per the germline V gene, CDR1 is SQVTM and CDR2 is ANQGSEA. CDR3 nucleotides: TGCAGCGTTGGATCAGGGACGGATGCCTACGAGCAGTACTTC. Protein sequence: CSVGSGTDAYEQYF.

A note on this clonotype: This may come from a read error, since a much larger clone is one base off. V gene TRBV9 combines with J gene TRBJ1-1; perhaps TRBD1 as D (5 bases). The CDR3 loop spans 15 amino acids. Between the trimmed V and J ends, which lost 3 bases and 0 bases, there was a span of 12 bases. Germline CDR1 is SGDLS and CDR2 is YYNGEE. CDR3 nucleotide sequence: TGTGCCAGCAGCGGGCCGGGACGGGTGAACACTGAAGCTTTCTTT. This gives the protein CASSGPGRVNTEAFF.

The chain carries TRBV20-1 and TRBJ2-7; tentative D call: TRBD2 (5 bases). CDR1 is DFQATT, CDR2 SNEGSKA, per germline (reference sequence). This CDR3 has 14 residues. V was trimmed by 4 bases and J by 3 bases, leaving 16 bases between them. As DNA, the CDR3 is TGCAGTGCTAAGCCCCCTTCGGGGAACTACGAGCAGTACTTC. This gives the protein CSAKPPSGNYEQYF.

This clonotype was seen only a few times. The chain recombines TRBV18 with TRBJ2-7, with a possible D match to TRBD1 (6 bases). The CDR3 loop spans 12 amino acids. The V end was cut by 6 bases, the J end by 3 bases, with 9 bases between. CDR1 is KGHSH, CDR2 LQKENI, per germline. The CDR3 nucleotides are TGTGCCAGCTCGTGGACAGTCTACGAGCAGTACTTC. Amino acid sequence: CASSWTVYEQYF.

Comment on this clonotype: A much larger clonotype is one base distant, so this may be a read error. This rearrangement joins TRBV20-1 to TRBJ1-6; D is undetermined. Trimming cost V 0 bases and J 6 bases, with 6 bases left between them. Germline V gives CDR1 DFQATT, CDR2 SNEGSKA (reference sequence). The CDR3 runs 13 residues. CDR3 DNA: TGCAGTGCTAGAGACGGCCCTAATTCACCCCTCCACTTT. Its translation is CSARDGPNSPLHF.

The chain links TRBV20-1 to TRBJ2-5; 8 positions agree with TRBD1. From germline, CDR1 is DFQATT and CDR2 SNEGSKA (reference sequence). Losses at the gene ends were 1 base for V and 5 bases for J; bases not matched to a gene: 9. This CDR3 spans 15 amino acids. DNA of the CDR3: TGCAGTGCTAGAGTCGGTGCAGGGGGCTTGGAGACCCAGTACTTC. Translating it yields CSARVGAGGLETQYF.

This clonotype was recorded at least ten times. The gene calls are TRBV11-2 and TRBJ1-5, with 7 positions matching TRBD1. J gave up 6 bases and V 1 base, and 6 bases lay outside the gene matches. CDR3 length: 15 residues. Germline lookup yields CDR1 SGHAT and CDR2 FQNNGV. The CDR3 nucleotides read TGTGCCAGCAGCTTAGGACTACAGGGGACTCAGCCCCAGCATTTT. As protein: CASSLGLQGTQPQHF.

The V gene is TRBV29-1, the J gene TRBJ2-7, with 8 positions matching TRBD2. The CDR3 covers 14 residues. Germline lookup yields CDR1 SQVTM and CDR2 ANQGSEA. The V gene end was trimmed by 6 bases and the J gene end by 4 bases; junction bases not matched to a gene: 11. In DNA form, the CDR3 reads TGCAGCGTGGCTGCGGGAGGAAGGAGGTACGAGCAGTACTTC. As protein: CSVAAGGRRYEQYF.